This record concerns one T cell receptor (beta chain) sequence. The read terminates 3 residues ahead of where the CDR3 ends, so the germline J gene completes it. The sample is drawn from a study of T cells in women clearing cervical HPV infection. This CDR3 region has 16 residues. CDR1 KGHDR and CDR2 SFDVKD come from the germline V gene. The ends were cut back, 4 bases at V and 0 bases at J, with 12 bases in the middle. Produced via immunoSEQ multiplex PCR; TCRdb's table is partial and in-frame only. This sample's clone table lists just over 20,000 clones. The clonotype originates from a woman aged 18-70 years with a cervical HPV16 infection that either progressed to CIN3+ or cleared (not recorded which). The genes are TRBV24-1 and TRBJ2-1, with D perhaps matching TRBD1 (5 bases). The sample taken for sequencing was blood buffy coat. Partial CDR3 DNA: TGTGCCACCAGTGACCGTACAGGTAGCTCCTACAATGAG. Protein: CATSDRTGSSYNE. The full CDR3 protein reads CATSDRTGSSYNEQFF.